This is a list of T cell receptor beta chains from one sample in a study of shared clonotypes between healthy human individuals. TCRdb's copy holds only in-frame clones and misses some; the assay was immunoSEQ multiplex PCR. This table holds about 2,500,000 clones, roughly 92% found once. Sequenced: naive CD4+ T cells sorted from blood. The receptors originated from a young man in good health. Both conserved end residues are part of each CDR3. The D gene is left open where the match is weak. Where a row states a size, it is once, few, many or the class of an expanded clone; other rows omit it.

13	NA	TRBV7-9	TRBJ1-1	NA	CASSSNQGTEAFF	TGTGCCAGCAGCTCAAACCAGGGCACTGAAGCTTTCTTT
15	TRBD2	TRBV6-4	TRBJ2-3	NA	CASSASGGARDTQYF	TGTGCCAGCTCGGCTAGCGGGGGCGCCAGGGATACGCAGTATTTT
15	TRBD1	TRBV15	TRBJ1-4	NA	CATSTRGPTNEKLFF	TGTGCCACCAGCACGAGGGGGCCTACTAATGAAAAACTGTTTTTT
14	NA	TRBV28	TRBJ1-2	once	CASSLAGGFYGYTF	TGTGCCAGCAGTTTGGCTGGCGGGTTCTATGGCTACACCTTC
15	TRBD1	TRBV7-3	TRBJ1-1	NA	CASNLEYRGHTEAFF	TGTGCCAGCAACTTAGAGTACAGGGGGCACACTGAAGCTTTCTTT
14	NA	TRBV15	TRBJ2-2	once	CATSRDPSPGELFF	TGTGCCACCAGCAGAGATCCGAGTCCCGGGGAGCTGTTTTTT
14	TRBD1	TRBV6-5	TRBJ1-6	NA	CASSYGTGYSPLHF	TGTGCCAGCAGTTACGGGACAGGGTATTCACCCCTCCACTTT
11	TRBD1	TRBV2	TRBJ1-2	NA	CASSGDSTTTF	TGTGCCAGCAGTGGGGACAGTACCACCACCTTC
14	NA	TRBV18	TRBJ1-4	NA	CASRRGATNEKLFF	TGTGCCAGCCGACGAGGGGCAACTAATGAAAAACTGTTTTTT
15	TRBD1	TRBV5-1	TRBJ1-1	NA	CASSQMTGADTEAFF	TGCGCCAGCAGCCAAATGACAGGGGCGGACACTGAAGCTTTCTTT
14	NA	TRBV6-5	TRBJ1-6	NA	CASSPGRHNSPLHF	TGTGCCAGCAGCCCGGGACGGCATAATTCACCCCTCCACTTT
14	TRBD2	TRBV29-1	TRBJ2-1	once	CSVEGSGTYNEQFF	TGCAGCGTTGAGGGTAGCGGGACCTACAATGAGCAGTTCTTC
15	TRBD2	TRBV9	TRBJ2-7	NA	CASSVTSGDTYEQYF	TGTGCCAGCAGCGTTACTAGCGGGGATACCTACGAGCAGTACTTC
15	TRBD1	TRBV6-6	TRBJ1-2	once	CASSGRQGTEYGYTF	TGTGCCAGCAGTGGGCGACAGGGGACCGAGTATGGCTACACCTTC
13	NA	TRBV5-4	TRBJ1-4	NA	CASSRGTNEKLFF	TGTGCCAGCAGCAGAGGGACTAATGAAAAACTGTTTTTT
15	NA	TRBV10-3	TRBJ1-1	NA	CAISESGGGGTEAFF	TGTGCCATCAGTGAGTCAGGAGGGGGTGGCACTGAAGCTTTCTTT
13	NA	TRBV11-1	TRBJ1-4	NA	CASSSWDAEKLFF	TGTGCCAGCAGCTCTTGGGACGCAGAAAAACTGTTTTTT
14	NA	TRBV11-2	TRBJ1-6	NA	CASSPGGYNSPLHF	TGTGCCAGCAGCCCCGGGGGTTATAATTCACCCCTCCACTTT
14	NA	TRBV4-3	TRBJ1-1	NA	CASSQEGGKTEAFF	TGCGCCAGCAGCCAAGAGGGGGGGAAGACTGAAGCTTTCTTT
16	TRBD2	TRBV2	TRBJ2-3	NA	CASSSRTSGSTDTQYF	TGTGCCAGCAGTTCTAGGACTAGCGGGAGCACAGATACGCAGTATTTT
18	TRBD1	TRBV5-1	TRBJ1-4	NA	CASSYLTGGTTTNEKLFF	TGCGCCAGCAGCTACCTGACAGGGGGAACAACAACTAATGAAAAACTGTTTTTT
13	NA	TRBV5-1	TRBJ1-6	few	CASSLAAMSPLHF	TGCGCCAGCAGCTTGGCGGCCATGTCACCCCTCCACTTT
16	NA	TRBV9	TRBJ1-1	NA	CASSVATGVFNTEAFF	TGTGCCAGCAGCGTAGCTACGGGGGTATTTAACACTGAAGCTTTCTTT
16	NA	TRBV19	TRBJ1-5	NA	CASSIRAYGDNQPQHF	TGTGCCAGTAGTATTAGAGCATACGGGGACAATCAGCCCCAGCATTTT
12	NA	TRBV14	TRBJ1-2	NA	CASSQSHYGYTF	TGTGCCAGCAGCCAGTCCCACTATGGCTACACCTTC
11	NA	TRBV6-5	TRBJ1-3	NA	CASSKGNTIYF	TGTGCCAGCAGCAAAGGGAACACCATATATTTT
17	TRBD1	TRBV7-9	TRBJ1-6	once	CASSLWRAGQGSSPLHF	TGTGCCAGCAGCTTATGGCGCGCTGGACAGGGGAGCTCACCCCTCCACTTT
14	NA	TRBV4-3	TRBJ1-6	NA	CASSRRDTNSPLRF	TGCGCCAGCAGCCGCCGGGACACTAATTCACCCCTCCGCTTT